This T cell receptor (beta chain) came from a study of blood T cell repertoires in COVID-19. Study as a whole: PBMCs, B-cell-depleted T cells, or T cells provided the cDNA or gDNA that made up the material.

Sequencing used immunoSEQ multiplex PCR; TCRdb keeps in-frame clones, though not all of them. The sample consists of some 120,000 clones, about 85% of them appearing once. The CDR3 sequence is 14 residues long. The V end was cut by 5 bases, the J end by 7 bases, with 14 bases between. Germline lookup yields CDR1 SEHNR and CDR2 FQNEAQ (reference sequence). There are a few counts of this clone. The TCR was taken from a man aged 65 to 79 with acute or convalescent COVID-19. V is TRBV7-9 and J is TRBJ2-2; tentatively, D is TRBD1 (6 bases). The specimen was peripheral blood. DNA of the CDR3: TGTGCCAGCAGCACAACAGGGTCGGTCGGGGAGCTGTTTTTT. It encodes CASSTTGSVGELFF. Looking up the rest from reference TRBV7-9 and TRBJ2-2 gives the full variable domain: DTGVSQNPRHKITKRGQNVTFRCDPISEHNRLYWYRQTLGQGPEFLTYFQNEAQLEKSRLLSDRFSAERPKGSFSTLEIQRTEQGDSAMYLCASSTTGSVGELFFGEGSRLTVL.